Only a few counts were recorded for the clone carrying this TCR beta chain. The PCR used 60 Vbeta and 13 Jbeta primers. The method was immunoSEQ multiplex PCR; TCRdb's version includes in-frame clones alone and lacks a portion of them. The sample includes 98,000 or so clones, 9.5% to 13% of them seen just once. After removal of 1 base from V and 6 bases from J, the junction contained 8 bases not matched to a gene. Germline values: CDR1 SGHRS, CDR2 YFSETQ. The CDR3 is 16 amino acids. The source of the sample is a study of cytomegalovirus exposure and HLA in healthy donors. This chain uses TRBV5-1 with TRBJ2-1; 9 nucleotides match TRBD2. The specimen sequenced was PBMCs. The clonotype originates from a man aged 35-49 years in good health and CMV-seropositive. The CDR3 reads CASSLSPSGIPNEQFF. The CDR3 nucleotides are TGCGCCAGCAGCTTGTCCCCTAGCGGGATACCCAATGAGCAGTTCTTC.